This T cell receptor beta chain was found in a study of cytomegalovirus exposure and HLA in healthy donors. Study-level background: Earlier, roughly 120 million unique TCR beta sequences were recovered from 200 million or so T cells by an analysis.

Researchers ran the PCR with 60 Vbeta and 13 Jbeta primers. Produced via immunoSEQ multiplex PCR; TCRdb's table is partial and in-frame only. The sample records around 150,000 clones, around three quarters being singletons. Germline V gene data show CDR1 as SNHLY and CDR2 as FYNNEI. The CDR3 contains 13 residues. V dropped 4 bases and J dropped 3 bases, with 9 bases sitting between them. General study points: Analyzed later, association rates of TCRs varied across HLA loci, with DRB1 most and HLA-C fewest. Cytomegalovirus association was assigned to about 180 TCR beta chains.

Notes on this clone: Its specificity is not known.

At sampling all donors were nominally healthy, likely with unrecorded immune exposures. This TCR was sampled from a middle-aged man in good health and CMV-seropositive. The sequencing input was PBMCs. The chain employs TRBV2 and TRBJ1-2; TRBD1 is a possible D gene (6 bases). The CDR3 coding sequence is TGTGCCAGCAGTGTATCAGGGGACTATGGCTACACCTTC. Translation gives CASSVSGDYGYTF.